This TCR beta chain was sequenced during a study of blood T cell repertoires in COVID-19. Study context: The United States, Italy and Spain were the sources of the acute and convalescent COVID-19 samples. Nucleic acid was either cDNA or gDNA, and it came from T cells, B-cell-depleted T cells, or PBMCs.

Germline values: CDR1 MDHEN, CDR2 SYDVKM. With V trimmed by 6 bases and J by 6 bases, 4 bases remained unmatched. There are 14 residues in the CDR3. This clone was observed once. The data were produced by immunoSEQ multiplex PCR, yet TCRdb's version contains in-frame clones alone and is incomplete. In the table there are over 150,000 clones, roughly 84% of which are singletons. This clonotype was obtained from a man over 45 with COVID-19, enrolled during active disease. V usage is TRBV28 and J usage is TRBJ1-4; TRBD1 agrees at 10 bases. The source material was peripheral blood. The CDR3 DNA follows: TGTGCCAGCAGATCGGGACAGGGGCATGAAAAACTGTTTTTT. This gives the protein CASRSGQGHEKLFF.